These T cell receptor beta chains were read from a single sample in a study of CD8 T cells in ankylosing spondylitis. TCRdb fed the 5' RACE reads into MiXCR, producing one record per CDR3 protein. Here the sample spans about 130,000 distinct CDR3 sequences, more than 6.5% being singletons. Sequencing input: blood, either unsorted or a sorted T cell fraction (not recorded which). These receptors were collected from a male donor with ankylosing spondylitis or in good health (not recorded which). The conserved cysteine and the conserved F or W are not part of the CDR3 here. Each record gives: V gene, clone size, CDR3 length, CDR3 protein. For some rows the clone size is stated as once, few or many, or as a class when expanded; others skip it.

V gene: TRBV5-1; clone size: many; CDR3 length: 16; CDR3 protein: ASSLNEASDFRAYEQY
V gene: TRBV5-1; clone size: many; CDR3 length: 13; CDR3 protein: ASSQGGGFVEELF
V gene: TRBV5-1; clone size: many; CDR3 length: 12; CDR3 protein: ASSLALGTDEQF
V gene: TRBV9; clone size: many; CDR3 length: 12; CDR3 protein: ASSVAGTSYEQY
V gene: TRBV7-2; clone size: many; CDR3 length: 11; CDR3 protein: ASSPGDYNEQF
V gene: TRBV7-9; clone size: many; CDR3 length: 13; CDR3 protein: ASSLVPGSSSEQY
V gene: TRBV20-1; clone size: many; CDR3 length: 13; CDR3 protein: SARGGGAYADTQY
V gene: TRBV7-9; clone size: many; CDR3 length: 13; CDR3 protein: ASSLGAPEAYEQY
V gene: TRBV5-1; clone size: many; CDR3 length: 12; CDR3 protein: ASSLVQGGVVAF
V gene: TRBV27; clone size: many; CDR3 length: 13; CDR3 protein: ASSLSYLAGDTQY
V gene: TRBV30; clone size: NA; CDR3 length: 10; CDR3 protein: AARTGDSPQH
V gene: TRBV7-2; clone size: many; CDR3 length: 13; CDR3 protein: ASSDTQGAGETQY
V gene: TRBV6-2/TRBV6-3; clone size: many; CDR3 length: 12; CDR3 protein: ASSYRGPNNEQF
V gene: TRBV7-9; clone size: many; CDR3 length: 11; CDR3 protein: ASSPIANTEAF
V gene: TRBV7-3; clone size: few; CDR3 length: 16; CDR3 protein: ASSLSVGTRMSAGELF
V gene: TRBV10-3; clone size: many; CDR3 length: 14; CDR3 protein: AISEGQGVLRDTQY
V gene: TRBV10-3; clone size: many; CDR3 length: 11; CDR3 protein: AINSGTTDTQY
V gene: TRBV27; clone size: many; CDR3 length: 14; CDR3 protein: ASSSGPGKTADTQY
V gene: TRBV4-1; clone size: many; CDR3 length: 15; CDR3 protein: ASGPSPSGRGNTEAF
V gene: TRBV20-1; clone size: many; CDR3 length: 15; CDR3 protein: SARVFGGEGPGNTIY
V gene: TRBV20-1; clone size: many; CDR3 length: 15; CDR3 protein: SAVPGGGPSYADTQY
V gene: TRBV20-1; clone size: many; CDR3 length: 13; CDR3 protein: SAIYGQSRNGELF
V gene: TRBV11-2; clone size: many; CDR3 length: 12; CDR3 protein: ASSPLSGQETQY
V gene: TRBV7-6; clone size: many; CDR3 length: 14; CDR3 protein: ASSRDVQGFAGELF
V gene: TRBV11-2; clone size: few; CDR3 length: 16; CDR3 protein: ASSLGTGPPGVNTEAF
V gene: TRBV7-3; clone size: NA; CDR3 length: 14; CDR3 protein: ASSSLGGARGTEAF
V gene: TRBV5-1; clone size: many; CDR3 length: 12; CDR3 protein: ASSLSSSAGELF
V gene: TRBV5-5; clone size: many; CDR3 length: 14; CDR3 protein: ASSRRGTGNVNEQF
V gene: TRBV24-1; clone size: NA; CDR3 length: 11; CDR3 protein: ATSDKQGVEQY
V gene: TRBV7-2; clone size: many; CDR3 length: 17; CDR3 protein: ASSLALILGTEKYNEQF
V gene: TRBV10-2; clone size: NA; CDR3 length: 11; CDR3 protein: ASSVGAKNIQY
V gene: TRBV20-1; clone size: many; CDR3 length: 13; CDR3 protein: SADEPGTGGDEQF
V gene: TRBV20-1; clone size: many; CDR3 length: 11; CDR3 protein: SARDSSDNEQF
V gene: TRBV12-3/TRBV12-4; clone size: many; CDR3 length: 11; CDR3 protein: ASSLSRRETQY
V gene: TRBV7-8; clone size: many; CDR3 length: 12; CDR3 protein: ASTPTGQSDGYT
V gene: TRBV29-1; clone size: many; CDR3 length: 12; CDR3 protein: SVEKGQGYYEQY
V gene: TRBV5-6; clone size: many; CDR3 length: 13; CDR3 protein: ASSLQRLNNYGYT
V gene: TRBV5-8; clone size: many; CDR3 length: 10; CDR3 protein: ASTLAERGYT
V gene: TRBV20-1; clone size: many; CDR3 length: 13; CDR3 protein: SASDGPMSGYGYT
V gene: TRBV19; clone size: many; CDR3 length: 14; CDR3 protein: ASSIDRWQTNQPQH
V gene: TRBV27; clone size: many; CDR3 length: 12; CDR3 protein: ASTPGHLTEPQH
V gene: TRBV12-3/TRBV12-4; clone size: many; CDR3 length: 13; CDR3 protein: ASSRDRRNTGELF
V gene: TRBV5-1; clone size: many; CDR3 length: 14; CDR3 protein: ASSLMPSGLTDTQY
V gene: TRBV5-1; clone size: many; CDR3 length: 14; CDR3 protein: ASRPWTGDSSYEQY
V gene: TRBV19; clone size: NA; CDR3 length: 13; CDR3 protein: ASSVRQGAVQPQH
V gene: TRBV29-1; clone size: many; CDR3 length: 11; CDR3 protein: SVVIQGGWGYT
V gene: TRBV20-1; clone size: NA; CDR3 length: 13; CDR3 protein: SARDEDRELHGYT
V gene: TRBV20-1; clone size: many; CDR3 length: 10; CDR3 protein: SAMKGNQPQH
V gene: TRBV15; clone size: many; CDR3 length: 15; CDR3 protein: ATSYTVTSGGANEQF
V gene: TRBV5-1; clone size: many; CDR3 length: 11; CDR3 protein: ASTQGSQETQY
V gene: TRBV15; clone size: many; CDR3 length: 12; CDR3 protein: ATSRDRTGDGYT
V gene: TRBV27; clone size: many; CDR3 length: 12; CDR3 protein: ASSFGVARETQY
V gene: TRBV6-1; clone size: many; CDR3 length: 11; CDR3 protein: ASSEAPTDTQY
V gene: TRBV5-1; clone size: many; CDR3 length: 13; CDR3 protein: ASSLAGTREEPQH
V gene: TRBV20-1; clone size: many; CDR3 length: 10; CDR3 protein: SADWLSNEQF
V gene: TRBV7-3; clone size: NA; CDR3 length: 12; CDR3 protein: ASSPLSHTGELF
V gene: TRBV5-1; clone size: many; CDR3 length: 13; CDR3 protein: ASSLQGRGTNEQF
V gene: TRBV9; clone size: many; CDR3 length: 12; CDR3 protein: ASSPWTGNTEAF
V gene: TRBV15; clone size: many; CDR3 length: 12; CDR3 protein: ATSREVGFNEQF
V gene: TRBV5-8; clone size: many; CDR3 length: 12; CDR3 protein: ASSLEFLNQPQH